This T cell receptor (beta chain) emerged from a study of identical twins. Findings and caveats of the study: Whereas memory repertoires showed no such difference, abundant cord blood beta clonotypes carried fewer insertions. One should note that invariant MAIT and iNKT cells could partly confound zero-insertion analyses.

A note on this clonotype: Its antigen is not identified.

Template switching introduced a universal primer site, and the cDNA bore unique molecular identifiers. From the 5' RACE reads, TCRdb called clonotypes with MiXCR, one entry per CDR3 protein. The data contain 520,000 or so distinct CDR3 sequences, around 20% of them singletons. No donor was unhealthy or non-Caucasian. CDR3 length: 12 residues. V lost 2 bases and J lost 7, with 7 bases in between. In germline, CDR1 is MNHEY, CDR2 SMNVEV (reference sequence). The same data also went into a second study, on T cells expressing NK-cell markers.

This clonotype was sampled from a woman aged 18-30 years in good health. The specimen sequenced was CD4+ T cells sorted from blood. This chain connects TRBV27 to TRBJ2-3; TRBD1 is a possible D gene (5 bases). The CDR3 protein is CASSLKGNTQYF. The CDR3 nucleotides are TGTGCCAGCAGTTTAAAGGGGAATACGCAGTATTTT.